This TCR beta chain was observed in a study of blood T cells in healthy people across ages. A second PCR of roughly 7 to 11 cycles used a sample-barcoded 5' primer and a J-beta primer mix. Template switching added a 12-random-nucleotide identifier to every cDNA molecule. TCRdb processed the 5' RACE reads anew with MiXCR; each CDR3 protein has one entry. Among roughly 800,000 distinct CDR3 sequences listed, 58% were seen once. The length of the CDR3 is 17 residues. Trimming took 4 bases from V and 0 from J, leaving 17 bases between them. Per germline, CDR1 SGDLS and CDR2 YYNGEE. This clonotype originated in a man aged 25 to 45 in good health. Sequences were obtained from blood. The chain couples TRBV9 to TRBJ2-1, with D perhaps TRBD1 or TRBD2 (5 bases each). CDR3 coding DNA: TGTGCCAGCAGCCCGAGGGGTAGCTCGAGCTCCTACAATGAGCAGTTCTTC. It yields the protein CASSPRGSSSSYNEQFF.